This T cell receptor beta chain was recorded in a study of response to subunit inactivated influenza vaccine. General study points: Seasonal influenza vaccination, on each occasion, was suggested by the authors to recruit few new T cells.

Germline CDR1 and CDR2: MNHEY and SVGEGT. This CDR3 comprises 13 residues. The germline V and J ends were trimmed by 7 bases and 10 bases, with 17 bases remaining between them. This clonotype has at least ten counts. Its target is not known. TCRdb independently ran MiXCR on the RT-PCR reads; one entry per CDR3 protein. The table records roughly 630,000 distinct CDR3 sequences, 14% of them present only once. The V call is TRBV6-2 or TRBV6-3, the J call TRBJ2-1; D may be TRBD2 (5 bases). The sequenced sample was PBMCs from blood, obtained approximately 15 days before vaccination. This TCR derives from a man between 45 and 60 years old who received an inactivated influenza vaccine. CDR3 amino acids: CASIANRGGEQFF. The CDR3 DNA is TGTGCCAGCATAGCGAACCGGGGTGGGGAGCAGTTCTTC.